The present T cell receptor beta chain was sequenced within a study of cytomegalovirus exposure and HLA in healthy donors. Study-level results: In a later analysis, common viral pathogens appeared linked to several of the most significant clusters. Across donors, presence/absence analyses took sequencing depth to be roughly uniform. A later analysis found TCR association rates differed by HLA locus, highest for DRB1 and lowest for HLA-C. Association with HLA alleles at 0.05 false discovery rate was found for about 17,000 TCR beta sequences in a later analysis.

The V and J ends lost 5 bases and 14 bases, in that order; junction bases with no gene match: 9. Germline CDR1 SSHAT, CDR2 FNYEAQ (reference sequence). The CDR3 has 13 amino acids. Comments on this clone: Antigen unknown.

PCR employed 60 Vbeta and 13 Jbeta primers. Generated by immunoSEQ multiplex PCR, the TCRdb table keeps only in-frame clones and is missing some. The profile shows 120,000 or so clones, 70% to 90% of them singletons. The sequence came from a man aged 18 to 30 in good health and CMV-seropositive. The specimen was PBMCs. The chain recombines TRBV7-7 with TRBJ2-3; the match to TRBD2 covers 11 bases. The DNA of the CDR3 is TGTGCCAGCAGCCCCGGGGTAGCGGGGGGGATGTATTTT. Translating gives CASSPGVAGGMYF.